This TCR beta chain was identified during a study of cytotoxic CD8 clonotypes in ibrutinib-treated CLL. Looking at the study overall: IGHV unmutated 17 to 18; relapsed/refractory some ten; treatment-naive about 15.

Trimming cost V 0 bases and J 4 bases, with 9 bases left between them. This CDR3 has 14 amino acids. Germline V gives CDR1 LNHNV, CDR2 YYDKDF (reference sequence). The study, taken as a whole, reports: Clonality, elevated at ibrutinib response, dropped back toward baseline at progression.

Comments on this clone: Its antigen is undetermined.

Target depth was 1 in 200,000 to 1 in 1 million T cells, about 10x per clonotype. Assay used: immunoSEQ multiplex PCR; TCRdb lists only in-frame clones, some missing. The table records more than 200,000 clones, 65% to 80% of them present only once. This sequence was found in a human donor with chronic lymphocytic leukemia. The source material was PBMCs, sampled after 12 months of ibrutinib treatment. This chain uses TRBV15 with TRBJ1-1; tentative D call: TRBD1 (5 bases). This CDR3 reads CATSREHDSTEAFF. The DNA of the CDR3 is TGTGCCACCAGCAGAGAGCACGACAGCACTGAAGCTTTCTTT.